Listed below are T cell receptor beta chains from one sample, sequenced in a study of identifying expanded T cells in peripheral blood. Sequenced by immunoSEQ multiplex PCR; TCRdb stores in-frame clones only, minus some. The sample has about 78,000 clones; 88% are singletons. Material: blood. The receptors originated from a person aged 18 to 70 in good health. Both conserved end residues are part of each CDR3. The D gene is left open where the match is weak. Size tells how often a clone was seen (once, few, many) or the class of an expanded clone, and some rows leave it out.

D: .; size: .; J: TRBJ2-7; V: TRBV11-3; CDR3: CASSLDRDSYEQYF; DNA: TGTGCCAGCAGCTTGGACCGAGACTCCTACGAGCAGTACTTC
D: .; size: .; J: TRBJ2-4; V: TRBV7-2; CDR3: CASSFGGADIQYF; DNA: TGTGCCAGCAGCTTTGGGGGCGCGGACATTCAGTACTTC
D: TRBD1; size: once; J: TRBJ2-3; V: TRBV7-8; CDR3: CASSLARGRLTDTQYF; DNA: TGTGCCAGCAGCTTAGCGAGGGGGCGCCTCACAGATACGCAGTATTTT
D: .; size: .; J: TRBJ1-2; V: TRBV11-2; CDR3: CASSLGARGYGYTF; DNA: TGTGCCAGCAGCTTAGGTGCACGGGGATATGGCTACACCTTC
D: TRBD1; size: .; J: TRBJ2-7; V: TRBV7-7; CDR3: CASSSSYRGEQYF; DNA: TGTGCCAGCAGCTCAAGTTACAGGGGCGAGCAGTACTTC
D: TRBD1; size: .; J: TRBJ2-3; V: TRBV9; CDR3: CASSPTGGRWDTQYF; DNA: TGTGCCAGCAGCCCAACAGGGGGCCGGTGGGATACGCAGTATTTT
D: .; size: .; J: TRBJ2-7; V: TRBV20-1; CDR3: CSASLAAGQYF; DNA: TGCAGTGCTAGCCTGGCGGCAGGGCAGTACTTC
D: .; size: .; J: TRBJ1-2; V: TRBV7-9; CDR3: CASSRTQGFSYGYTF; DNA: TGTGCCAGCAGCCGAACTCAGGGGTTTAGCTATGGCTACACCTTC
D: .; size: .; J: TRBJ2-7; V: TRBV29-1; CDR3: CSARDIGPRYEQYF; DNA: TGCAGCGCCAGGGACATCGGTCCTCGATACGAGCAGTACTTC
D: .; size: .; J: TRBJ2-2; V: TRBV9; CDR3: CASSKTGTGELFF; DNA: TGTGCCAGCAGCAAAACAGGGACCGGGGAGCTGTTTTTT
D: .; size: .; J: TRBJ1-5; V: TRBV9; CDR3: CASSAGGVLEGQPQHF; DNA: TGTGCCAGCAGCGCGGGTGGAGTACTGGAGGGTCAGCCCCAGCATTTT
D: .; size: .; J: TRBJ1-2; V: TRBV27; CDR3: CASSQGPTSNYGYTF; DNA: TGTGCCAGCAGTCAAGGACCGACCTCTAACTATGGCTACACCTTC
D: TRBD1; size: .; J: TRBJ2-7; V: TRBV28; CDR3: CASTLGQGGEQYF; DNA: TGTGCCAGCACCCTGGGACAGGGAGGCGAGCAGTACTTC
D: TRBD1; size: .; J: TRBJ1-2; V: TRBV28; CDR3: CASSIPDRGYGYTF; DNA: TGTGCCAGCAGTATTCCGGACAGGGGGTATGGCTACACCTTC
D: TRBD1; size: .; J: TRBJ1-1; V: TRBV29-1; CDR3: CSVSRGPSQAFF; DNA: TGCAGCGTTTCCAGGGGGCCATCCCAAGCTTTCTTT
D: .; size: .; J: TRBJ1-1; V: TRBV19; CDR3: CASTAPLRGNTEAFF; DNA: TGTGCCAGTACCGCTCCCCTTCGGGGGAACACTGAAGCTTTCTTT
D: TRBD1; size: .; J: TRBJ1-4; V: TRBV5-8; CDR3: CASSSFRGRREKLFF; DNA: TGTGCCAGCAGCTCTTTCAGGGGGCGCCGGGAAAAACTGTTTTTT
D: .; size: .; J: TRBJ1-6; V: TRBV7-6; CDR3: CASSPEGSYNSPLHF; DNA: TGTGCCAGCAGCCCGGAGGGTTCCTATAATTCACCCCTCCACTTT
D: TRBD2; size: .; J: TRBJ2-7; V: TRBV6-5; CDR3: CATHGTSGGSYF; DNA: TGTGCCACCCACGGGACTAGCGGGGGGTCCTACTTC
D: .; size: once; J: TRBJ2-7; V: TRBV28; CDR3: CASSQEGQPSSYEQYF; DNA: TGTGCCAGCAGCCAGGAAGGGCAGCCGAGCTCCTACGAGCAGTACTTC
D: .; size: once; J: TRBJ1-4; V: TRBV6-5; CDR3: CASSRDGSYEKLFF; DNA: TGTGCCAGCAGTCGGGACGGTTCCTATGAAAAACTGTTTTTT
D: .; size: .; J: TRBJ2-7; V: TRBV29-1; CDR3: CSVEAGSYEQYF; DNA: TGCAGCGTTGAAGCCGGCTCCTACGAGCAGTACTTC
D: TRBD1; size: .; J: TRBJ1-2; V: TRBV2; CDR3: CASSEDRAGVYGYTF; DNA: TGTGCCAGCAGTGAGGACAGGGCGGGGGTCTATGGCTACACCTTC
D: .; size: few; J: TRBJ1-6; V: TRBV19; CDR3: CATQTGPGYSPLHF; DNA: TGTGCCACTCAAACGGGACCTGGGTATTCACCCCTCCACTTT
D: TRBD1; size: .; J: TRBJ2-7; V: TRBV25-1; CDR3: CASSDPGTGNYEQYF; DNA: TGTGCCAGCAGTGATCCCGGGACAGGAAACTACGAGCAGTACTTC
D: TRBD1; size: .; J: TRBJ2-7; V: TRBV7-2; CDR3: CASSQDRSSYEQYF; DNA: TGTGCCAGCAGCCAGGACAGGAGCTCCTACGAGCAGTACTTC
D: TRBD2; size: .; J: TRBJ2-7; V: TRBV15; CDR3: CATSPGRGLAYEQYF; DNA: TGTGCCACCAGCCCAGGACGGGGACTAGCTTACGAGCAGTACTTC
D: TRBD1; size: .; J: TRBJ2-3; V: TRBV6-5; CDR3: CASSYTGGGADTQYF; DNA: TGTGCCAGCAGTTACACAGGGGGCGGGGCAGATACGCAGTATTTT
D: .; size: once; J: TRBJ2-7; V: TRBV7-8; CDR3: CASSLSDSSSQYF; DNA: TGTGCCAGCAGCTTATCCGACAGTTCGTCGCAGTACTTC
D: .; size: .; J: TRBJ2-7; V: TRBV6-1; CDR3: CASSDHGQLLREQYF; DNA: TGTGCCAGCAGTGACCATGGACAGTTACTACGAGAGCAGTACTTC
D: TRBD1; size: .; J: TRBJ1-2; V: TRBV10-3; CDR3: CATARQGASNYGYTF; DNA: TGTGCCACCGCCAGACAGGGGGCTTCTAACTATGGCTACACCTTC
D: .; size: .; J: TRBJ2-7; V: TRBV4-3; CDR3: CASSQDRRYEQYF; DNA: TGCGCCAGCAGCCAAGATAGGCGATACGAGCAGTACTTC
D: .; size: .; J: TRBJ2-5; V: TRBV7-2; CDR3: CASSLADVGGTQYF; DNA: TGTGCCAGCAGCTTAGCGGACGTCGGGGGGACCCAGTACTTC
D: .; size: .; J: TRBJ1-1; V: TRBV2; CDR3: CASRPGDVKTFF; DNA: TGTGCCAGCAGACCGGGGGACGTGAAAACTTTCTTT
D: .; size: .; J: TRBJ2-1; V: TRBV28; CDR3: CASSPSTLYNEQFF; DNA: TGTGCCAGCAGTCCCTCTACACTATACAATGAGCAGTTCTTC
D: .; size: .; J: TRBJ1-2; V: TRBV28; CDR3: CASHTPRDGYTF; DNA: TGTGCCTCTCATACCCCGAGGGATGGCTACACCTTC